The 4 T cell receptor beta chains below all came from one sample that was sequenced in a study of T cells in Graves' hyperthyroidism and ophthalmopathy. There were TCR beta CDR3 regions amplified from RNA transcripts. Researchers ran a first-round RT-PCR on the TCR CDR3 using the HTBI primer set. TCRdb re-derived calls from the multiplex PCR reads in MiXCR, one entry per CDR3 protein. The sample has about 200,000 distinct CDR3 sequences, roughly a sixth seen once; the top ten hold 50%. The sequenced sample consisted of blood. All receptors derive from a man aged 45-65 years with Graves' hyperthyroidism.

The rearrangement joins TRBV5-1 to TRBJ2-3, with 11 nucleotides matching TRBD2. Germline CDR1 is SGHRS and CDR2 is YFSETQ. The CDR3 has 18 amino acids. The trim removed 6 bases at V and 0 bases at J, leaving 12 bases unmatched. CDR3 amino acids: CASTPGQGLAASTDTQYF. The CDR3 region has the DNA TGCGCCAGCACCCCGGGACAGGGACTAGCGGCTAGCACAGATACGCAGTATTTT. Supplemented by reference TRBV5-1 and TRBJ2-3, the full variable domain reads KAGVTQTPRYLIKTRGQQVTLSCSPISGHRSVSWYQQTPGQGLQFLFEYFSETQRNKGNFPGRFSGRQFSNSRSEMNVSTLELGDSALYLCASTPGQGLAASTDTQYFGPGTRLTVL.

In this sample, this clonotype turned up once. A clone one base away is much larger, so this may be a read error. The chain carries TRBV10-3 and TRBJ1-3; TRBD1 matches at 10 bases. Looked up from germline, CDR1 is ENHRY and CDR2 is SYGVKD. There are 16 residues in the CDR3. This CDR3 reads CAISPTGTGAGNTIHF. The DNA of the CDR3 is TGTGCCATCAGCCCCACCGGGACAGGGGCTGGAAACACCATACATTTT.

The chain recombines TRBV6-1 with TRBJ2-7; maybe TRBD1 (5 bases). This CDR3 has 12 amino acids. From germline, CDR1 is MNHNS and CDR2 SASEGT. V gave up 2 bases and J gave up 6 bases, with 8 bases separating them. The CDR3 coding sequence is TGTGCCAGCAGTGAACAGGGCCTCGAGCAGTACTTC. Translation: CASSEQGLEQYF.

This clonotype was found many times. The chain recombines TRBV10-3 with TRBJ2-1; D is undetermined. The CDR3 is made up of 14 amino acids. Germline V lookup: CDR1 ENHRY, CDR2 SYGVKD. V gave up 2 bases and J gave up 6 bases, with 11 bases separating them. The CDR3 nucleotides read TGTGCCATCAGTGAGACTACCTGGGGCAATGAGCAGTTCTTC. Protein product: CAISETTWGNEQFF.